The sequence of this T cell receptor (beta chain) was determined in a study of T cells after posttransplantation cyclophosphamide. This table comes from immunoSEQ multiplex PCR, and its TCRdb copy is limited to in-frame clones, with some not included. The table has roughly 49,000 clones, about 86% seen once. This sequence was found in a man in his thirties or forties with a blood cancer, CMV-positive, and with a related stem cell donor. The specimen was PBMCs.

CDR3 sequence (DNA): TGTGCCAGCAGCTGGAGAGGGAGGGGGTACCAAGAGACCCAGTACTTC. Its protein is CASSWRGRGYQETQYF. The chain employs TRBV5-6 and TRBJ2-5; D possibly corresponds to TRBD2 (7 bases). Trimming shortened V by 3 bases and J by 0 bases, and 15 bases separated the two germline ends. Germline V gene data show CDR1 as SGHDT and CDR2 as YYEEEE. The CDR3 length is 16 residues.